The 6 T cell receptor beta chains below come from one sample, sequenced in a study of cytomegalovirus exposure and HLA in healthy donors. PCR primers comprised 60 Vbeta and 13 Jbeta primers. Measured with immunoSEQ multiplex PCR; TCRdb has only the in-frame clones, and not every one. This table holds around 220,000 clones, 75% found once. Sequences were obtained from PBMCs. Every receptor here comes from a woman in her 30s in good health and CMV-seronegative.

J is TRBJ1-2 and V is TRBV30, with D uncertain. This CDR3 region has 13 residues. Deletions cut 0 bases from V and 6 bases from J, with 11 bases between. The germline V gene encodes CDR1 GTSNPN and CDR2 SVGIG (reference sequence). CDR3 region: CAWSVLRLHGYTF. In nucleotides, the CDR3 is TGTGCCTGGAGTGTTTTGCGTCTCCATGGCTACACCTTC.

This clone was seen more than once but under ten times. CDR3 protein: CASSRGLGITGELFF. In DNA form, the CDR3 reads TGTGCCAGCAGCCGGGGACTAGGCATCACCGGGGAGCTGTTTTTT. The genes are TRBV7-8 and TRBJ2-2; TRBD2 agrees at 8 bases. The germline V gene encodes CDR1 SGHVS and CDR2 FQNEAQ. V lost 5 bases, J lost 4 bases, and 6 bases stayed unmatched. The CDR3 runs 15 residues.

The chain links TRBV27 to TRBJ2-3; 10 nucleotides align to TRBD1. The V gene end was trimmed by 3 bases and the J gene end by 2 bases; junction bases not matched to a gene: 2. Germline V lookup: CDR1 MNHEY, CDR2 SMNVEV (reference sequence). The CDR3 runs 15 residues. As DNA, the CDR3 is TGTGCCAGCAGTTTGGACAGGGGGATCACAGATACGCAGTATTTT. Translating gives CASSLDRGITDTQYF.

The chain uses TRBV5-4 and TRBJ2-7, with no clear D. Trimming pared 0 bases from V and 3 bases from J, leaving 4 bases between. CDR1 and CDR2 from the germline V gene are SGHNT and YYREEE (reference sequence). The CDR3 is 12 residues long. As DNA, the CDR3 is TGTGCCAGCAGCTTGGACAACTACGAGCAGTACTTC. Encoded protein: CASSLDNYEQYF.

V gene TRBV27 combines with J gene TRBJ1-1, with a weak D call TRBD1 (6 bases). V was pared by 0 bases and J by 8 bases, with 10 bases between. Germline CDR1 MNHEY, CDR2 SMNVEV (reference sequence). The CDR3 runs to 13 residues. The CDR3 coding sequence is TGTGCCAGCAGTTTATCACAGGGCTGGGAAGCTTTCTTT. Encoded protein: CASSLSQGWEAFF.

This CDR3 is CASSLGPGVDEKLFF. The CDR3 nucleotides are TGCGCCAGCAGCTTGGGGCCCGGAGTCGATGAAAAACTGTTTTTT. This sequence joins TRBV5-1 and TRBJ1-4; D not certain. From germline, CDR1 is SGHRS and CDR2 YFSETQ. CDR3 length: 15 amino acids. The V end was cut by 0 bases, the J end by 6 bases, with 12 bases between. Supplemented by reference TRBV5-1 and TRBJ1-4, the full variable domain reads KAGVTQTPRYLIKTRGQQVTLSCSPISGHRSVSWYQQTPGQGLQFLFEYFSETQRNKGNFPGRFSGRQFSNSRSEMNVSTLELGDSALYLCASSLGPGVDEKLFFGSGTQLSVL.